In its sample, the clone carrying this T cell receptor beta chain was seen a few times. The sample originates from a study of blood T cell repertoires in COVID-19. Profiled with immunoSEQ multiplex PCR; TCRdb holds only in-frame clones, not every one. The table has 150,000 or so clones, 77% seen once. Between the trimmed V and J ends, which lost 2 bases and 0 bases, there was a span of 7 bases. There are 14 residues in the CDR3. Germline loops: CDR1 SGHTA, CDR2 FQGNSA. The chain has TRBV7-2 and TRBJ2-5, with TRBD2 as a possible D gene (5 bases). This clonotype originated in a woman aged 45-65 years with active or convalescent COVID-19. The specimen was peripheral blood. The CDR3 bases are TGTGCCAGCAGCTTACAGCGGAACCAAGAGACCCAGTACTTC. The encoded protein is CASSLQRNQETQYF.